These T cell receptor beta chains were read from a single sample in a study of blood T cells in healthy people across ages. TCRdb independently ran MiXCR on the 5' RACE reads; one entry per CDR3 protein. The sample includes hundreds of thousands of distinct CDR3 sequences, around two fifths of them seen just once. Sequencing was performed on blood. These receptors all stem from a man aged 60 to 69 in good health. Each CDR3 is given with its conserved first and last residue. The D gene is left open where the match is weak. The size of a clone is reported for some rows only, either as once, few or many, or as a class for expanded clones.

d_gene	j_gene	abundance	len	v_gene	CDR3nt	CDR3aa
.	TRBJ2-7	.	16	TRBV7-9	TGTGCCAGCAGCTCCCGGGACGGGAGCTCCTACAATGAGCAGTACTTC	CASSSRDGSSYNEQYF
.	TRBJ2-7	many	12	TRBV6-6	TGTGCCAGCAGCCCGACATATTACGAGCAGTACTTC	CASSPTYYEQYF
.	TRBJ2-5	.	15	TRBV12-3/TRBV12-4	TGTGCCAGCAGATCCGGGACTGAGATGGAAGAGACCCAGTACTTC	CASRSGTEMEETQYF
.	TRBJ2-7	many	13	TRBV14	TGTGCCAGCAGCCCCCCGGGGAGCTACGAGCAGTACTTC	CASSPPGSYEQYF
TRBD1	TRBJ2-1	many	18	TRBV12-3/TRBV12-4	TGTGCCAGCAGTCCCCCCGGGACAGGGTTAGGTTCCTACAATGAGCAGTTCTTC	CASSPPGTGLGSYNEQFF
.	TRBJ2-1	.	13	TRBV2	TGTGCCAGCAGCGCACTCGACAGACAATGGCAGTTCTTC	CASSALDRQWQFF
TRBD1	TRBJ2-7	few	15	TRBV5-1	TGCGCCAGCAGCAGGGGACAGGGGGCGTCCTACGAGCAGTACTTC	CASSRGQGASYEQYF
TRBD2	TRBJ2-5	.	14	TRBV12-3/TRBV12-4	TGTGCCAGCATGAGATCTAGCGGGGAAGAGACCCAGTACTTC	CASMRSSGEETQYF
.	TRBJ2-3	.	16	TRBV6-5	TGTGCCAGCGCGTATACCCTGGACAGTAGCACAGATACGCAGTATTTT	CASAYTLDSSTDTQYF
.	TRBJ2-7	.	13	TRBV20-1	TGCAGTGCTAGAGATGGGTCACGCTACGAGCAGTACTTC	CSARDGSRYEQYF
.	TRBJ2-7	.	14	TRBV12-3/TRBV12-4	TGTGCCAGCAGTTACCTCAGGGCGCACTACGAGCAGTACTTC	CASSYLRAHYEQYF
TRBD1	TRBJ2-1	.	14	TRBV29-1	TGCAGCGTTTGGGGACAGGGGTCTTCGAATGAGCAGTTCTTC	CSVWGQGSSNEQFF
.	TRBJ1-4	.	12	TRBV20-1	TGCAGTGCTAGAGATCGGAGGGAAAAACTGTTTTTT	CSARDRREKLFF
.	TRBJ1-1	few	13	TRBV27	TGTGCCAGCAGGGTGGCAGCGAACACTGAAGCTTTCTTT	CASRVAANTEAFF
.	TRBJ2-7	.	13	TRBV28	TGTGCCAGCGGTTGGCAGAGCTCCTACGAGCAGTACTTC	CASGWQSSYEQYF
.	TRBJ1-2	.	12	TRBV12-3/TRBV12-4	TGTGCCAGCAAAACTGGGGGTAGGGCCTACACCTTC	CASKTGGRAYTF
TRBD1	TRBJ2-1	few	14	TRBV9	TGTGCCAGCAGCACGCGACAGGGGGTCGATGAGCAGTTCTTC	CASSTRQGVDEQFF
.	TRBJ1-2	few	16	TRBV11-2	TGTGCCAGCAAGACAACAGGGCTGGTTACCAACTATGGCTACACCTTC	CASKTTGLVTNYGYTF
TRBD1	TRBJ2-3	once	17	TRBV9	TGTGCCAGCAGCTCCCCCCCGGGACAGGGAATCTCAGATACGCAGTATTTT	CASSSPPGQGISDTQYF
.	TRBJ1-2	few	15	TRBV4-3	TGCGCCAGCAGCCAAGATAAGGCAAACTACTATGGCTACACCTTC	CASSQDKANYYGYTF
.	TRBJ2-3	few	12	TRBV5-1	TGCGCCAGCTGCGAGAGCACAGATACGCAGTATTTT	CASCESTDTQYF
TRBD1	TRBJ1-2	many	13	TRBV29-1	TGCAGCGCCGGACTGACAGGGGCCTATGGCTACACCTTC	CSAGLTGAYGYTF
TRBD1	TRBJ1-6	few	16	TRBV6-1	TGTGCCAGCAGACCGGACAGGTTCTCCTATAATTCACCCCTCCACTTT	CASRPDRFSYNSPLHF
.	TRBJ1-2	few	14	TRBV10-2	TGCGCCAGCAGTGAGTCGAGTTCCAACTATGGCTACACCTTC	CASSESSSNYGYTF
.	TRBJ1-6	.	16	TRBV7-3	TGTGCCAGCAGCTTATGGGGCGTCGGGACAAATTCACCCCTCCACTTT	CASSLWGVGTNSPLHF
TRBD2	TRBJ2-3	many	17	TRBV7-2	TGTGCCAGCAGCCCCCGGACTAGCGGGGGGCATCAAGATACGCAGTATTTT	CASSPRTSGGHQDTQYF
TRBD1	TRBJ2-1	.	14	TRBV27	TGTGCCAGCAGCCGACAGGGGGCTGACAATGAGCAGTTCTTC	CASSRQGADNEQFF
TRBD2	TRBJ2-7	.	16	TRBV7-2	TGTGCCAGCAGCTTCGCTAGCGGGGGGATCTCCTACGAGCAGTACTTC	CASSFASGGISYEQYF
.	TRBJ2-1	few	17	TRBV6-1	TGTGCCAGCAGCAGACGCGGAGGGGACCCCCCCTACAATGAGCAGTTCTTC	CASSRRGGDPPYNEQFF
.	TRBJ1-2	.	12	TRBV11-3	TGTGCCAGCAGCCAAAACACAGGGTCTCCCACCTTC	CASSQNTGSPTF
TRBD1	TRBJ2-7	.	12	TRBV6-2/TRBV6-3	TGTGCCAGCAGCTACAGGGGGCCGGAGCAGTACTTC	CASSYRGPEQYF
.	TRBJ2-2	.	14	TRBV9	TGTGCCAGCACCAAAGGGGGGGGCACCGGGGAGCTGTTTTTT	CASTKGGGTGELFF
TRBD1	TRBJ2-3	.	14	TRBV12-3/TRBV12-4	TGTGCCAGCAGTTGGGGACAGGGGGCTTTTCCGCAGTATTTT	CASSWGQGAFPQYF
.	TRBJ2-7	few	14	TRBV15	TGTGCCACCAGCAAAGCCCGGACAGTCTACGAGCAGTACTTC	CATSKARTVYEQYF
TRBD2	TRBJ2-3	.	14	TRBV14	TGTGCCAGCAGCCAAGAACTAGCGTCAGATACGCAGTATTTT	CASSQELASDTQYF
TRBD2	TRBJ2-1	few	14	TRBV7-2	TGTGCCAGCAGATTAGCGGGGGGGCCGGATGAGCAGTTCTTC	CASRLAGGPDEQFF
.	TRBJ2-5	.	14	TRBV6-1	TGTGCCAGCAGTGAAGCTATGGGGGGCGATGAGCAGTACTTC	CASSEAMGGDEQYF
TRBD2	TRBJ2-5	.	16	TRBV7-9	TGTGCCGGCAGCTCTTTAGCGGGGACGGGGGTTGAGACCCAGTACTTC	CAGSSLAGTGVETQYF
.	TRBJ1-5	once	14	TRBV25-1	TGTGCCAGCAGTGAGGTCGGGTTCGGTCAGCCCCAGCATTTT	CASSEVGFGQPQHF
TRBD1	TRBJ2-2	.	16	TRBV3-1	TGTGCCAGCAGCCGCGGACAGGGGTTACCAACCGGGGAGCTGTTTTTT	CASSRGQGLPTGELFF
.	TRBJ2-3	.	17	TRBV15	TGTGCCACCAGCAGAGATCTTGCGGGATCAAGCACAGATACGCAGTATTTT	CATSRDLAGSSTDTQYF
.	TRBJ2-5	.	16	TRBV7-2	TGTGCCAGCAGCTTAGCCCCGGGGGTGAAAGCGGAGACCCAGTACTTC	CASSLAPGVKAETQYF